This T cell receptor beta chain was profiled in a study of T cells in Graves' hyperthyroidism and ophthalmopathy. Study findings and constraints: Ophthalmopathy and stable hyperthyroidism were separated by a 13 V-J model. Ophthalmopathy was model-predicted a median roughly 6.3 months pre-onset. Most thyroid clonotypes that were expanded above 0.001 also turned up in blood.

In this sample, this clonotype turned up many times. What it binds is not known. TCR beta CDR3 region amplification was performed from RNA transcripts. The HTBI primer set served for first-round RT-PCR of the TCR CDR3. MiXCR, applied by TCRdb to the multiplex PCR reads, yields one record per CDR3 protein. The sample carries about 570,000 distinct CDR3 sequences, more than 45% recorded once. Exclusions: uncontrolled infection, other autoimmune disease, pregnancy, lactation. CDR1 PRHDT and CDR2 FYEKMQ come from the germline V gene (reference sequence). V was pared by 2 bases and J by 5 bases, with 7 bases between. CDR3 length: 12 amino acids.

The sequence came from an adult woman with Graves' disease, either hyperthyroidism or ophthalmopathy (not recorded which). J is TRBJ2-7 and V is TRBV13, with no clear D. The sequenced sample was peripheral blood or thyroid tissue (not recorded which). The CDR3 region has the DNA TGTGCCAGCAGCTTAATCCTTAACGAGCAGTACTTC. This sequence encodes CASSLILNEQYF.